Listed below are T cell receptor beta chains from one sample, sequenced in a study of blood T cell repertoires in COVID-19. The assay was immunoSEQ multiplex PCR, and TCRdb's table has in-frame clones only and misses some. The sample lists about 54,000 clones, about 90% seen once, with about 3.5% in the top ten. The sample consisted of peripheral blood. These receptors were collected from a human donor in a cohort sampled during active COVID-19. Each CDR3 is given with its conserved first and last residue. A D gene is named only where the DNA matches it firmly. Rows give clone size only sometimes, using once, few, many, or a class for an expanded clone.

j_call v_call clone_size d_call cdr3_aa cdr3_nt
TRBJ2-1 TRBV9 . . CASSSRVDNEQFF TGTGCCAGCAGCTCCCGGGTAGACAATGAGCAGTTCTTC
TRBJ2-5 TRBV7-9 once . CASSLALAAETQYF TGTGCCAGCAGCTTAGCACTAGCCGCGGAGACCCAGTACTTC
TRBJ2-7 TRBV20-1 . . CSATPRDEQYF TGCAGTGCTACTCCCCGAGACGAGCAGTACTTC
TRBJ2-1 TRBV6-2/TRBV6-3 . . CASSLGVEQFF TGTGCCAGCAGTTTGGGCGTCGAGCAGTTCTTC
TRBJ1-1 TRBV4-3 . . CASSQDLGHELTEAFF TGCGCCAGCAGCCAAGATTTAGGACACGAGTTGACTGAAGCTTTCTTT
TRBJ1-1 TRBV25-1 . . CASSRGPFGVNTEAFF TGTGCCAGCAGCCGCGGACCCTTCGGGGTGAACACTGAAGCTTTCTTT
TRBJ2-7 TRBV20-1 . . CSALYSYEQYF TGCAGTGCTCTTTACTCCTACGAGCAGTACTTC
TRBJ1-5 TRBV6-1 . . CASSDQPISQPQHF TGTGCCAGCAGTGATCAACCCATCAGTCAGCCCCAGCATTTT
TRBJ2-3 TRBV5-8 . TRBD2 CASSAGLAGTDTQYF TGTGCCAGCAGCGCGGGACTAGCGGGAACAGATACGCAGTATTTT
TRBJ2-3 TRBV27 . TRBD1 CASSSLGQGAMDTQYF TGTGCCAGCAGTTCCCTGGGACAGGGGGCGATGGATACGCAGTATTTT
TRBJ2-5 TRBV7-8 once TRBD1 CASSTGTGFGETQYF TGTGCCAGCAGCACCGGGACAGGGTTCGGAGAGACCCAGTACTTC
TRBJ1-1 TRBV29-1 once . CSVTQGNTEAFF TGCAGCGTTACACAGGGAAACACTGAAGCTTTCTTT
TRBJ2-3 TRBV3-1/TRBV3-2 once TRBD2 CASSRRTSGGATDTQYF TGTGCCAGCAGCCGCAGGACTAGCGGGGGGGCAACAGATACGCAGTATTTT
TRBJ1-6 TRBV12-3/TRBV12-4 . TRBD1 CASSTGENSPLHF TGTGCCAGCAGCACAGGGGAAAATTCACCCCTCCACTTT
TRBJ2-3 TRBV7-3 . TRBD2 CASSPTSGFSTDTQYF TGTGCCAGCAGCCCGACTAGCGGTTTCAGCACAGATACGCAGTATTTT
TRBJ1-6 TRBV18 . TRBD1 CASSPDRGNSPLHF TGTGCCAGCTCACCAGACAGGGGAAATTCACCCCTCCACTTT
TRBJ2-3 TRBV2 few TRBD2 CASRGGLAGDRTDTQYF TGTGCCAGCAGGGGCGGACTAGCGGGAGACCGCACAGATACGCAGTATTTT
TRBJ1-1 TRBV14 . . CASSRRGTGNTEAFF TGTGCCAGCAGCCGTAGGGGGACGGGAAATACTGAAGCTTTCTTT
TRBJ1-2 TRBV6-5 . . CASSYSGTGGGYTF TGTGCCAGCAGTTACTCAGGGACGGGAGGCGGCTACACCTTC
TRBJ2-3 TRBV4-1 . . CASSQYLTLQGGADTQYF TGCGCCAGCAGCCAATACCTCACCCTACAAGGGGGGGCAGATACGCAGTATTTT
TRBJ2-5 TRBV18 few TRBD1 CASSGGQQETQYF TGTGCCAGCTCAGGGGGACAGCAAGAGACCCAGTACTTC
TRBJ1-5 TRBV7-2 . . CASSTRSNQPQHF TGTGCCAGTTCGACACGTAGCAATCAGCCCCAGCATTTT
TRBJ2-5 TRBV19 . TRBD1 CASSIQGAAKTQYF TGTGCCAGTAGTATACAGGGGGCAGCGAAGACCCAGTACTTC
TRBJ2-7 TRBV4-3 once . CASSQETGTTYSYEQYF TGCGCCAGCAGCCAGGAGACAGGTACTACGTACTCCTACGAGCAGTACTTC
TRBJ1-2 TRBV3-1/TRBV3-2 . TRBD1 CASSHKQGASSLGGYTF TGTGCCAGCAGCCATAAACAGGGGGCCTCATCGCTGGGTGGCTACACCTTC
TRBJ2-7 TRBV27 few . CASSLGRWNYEQYF TGTGCCAGCAGCCTAGGTCGGTGGAACTACGAGCAGTACTTC
TRBJ1-3 TRBV6-6 . . CASGRVSSGNTIYF TGTGCCAGCGGCAGGGTGAGCTCTGGAAACACCATATATTTT
TRBJ2-6 TRBV6-5 . . CASSSFGANVLTF TGTGCCAGCAGTTCGTTTGGGGCCAACGTCCTGACTTTC
TRBJ2-5 TRBV2 . . CASIKERVPLPGRLETQYF TGTGCCAGCATTAAAGAGCGGGTACCTCTCCCGGGGCGGCTAGAGACCCAGTACTTC
TRBJ2-7 TRBV6-5 . TRBD1 CASSLQTGTAYEQYF TGTGCCAGCAGTCTCCAAACCGGGACAGCCTACGAGCAGTACTTC
TRBJ2-3 TRBV9 . . CASSVEASSTDTQYF TGTGCCAGCAGCGTAGAAGCTTCCAGCACAGATACGCAGTATTTT
TRBJ2-3 TRBV5-1 . . CASSLVSGPGGGTDTQYF TGCGCCAGCAGCTTGGTTTCCGGACCCGGGGGAGGCACAGATACGCAGTATTTT
TRBJ2-1 TRBV4-3 once TRBD1 CASSLGQGSYNEQFF TGCGCCAGCAGCCTAGGACAGGGCTCCTACAATGAGCAGTTCTTC
TRBJ2-1 TRBV2 . . CASGGGRTYNEQFF TGTGCCAGTGGGGGCGGGAGAACCTACAATGAGCAGTTCTTC
TRBJ2-5 TRBV4-1 once TRBD2 CASSQAEGAGGIETQYF TGCGCCAGCAGCCAAGCAGAGGGAGCGGGAGGGATTGAGACCCAGTACTTC
TRBJ2-1 TRBV5-6 . . CASSSSRYEQFF TGTGCCAGCAGCTCCTCGAGGTATGAGCAGTTCTTC
TRBJ2-1 TRBV19 . . CASSAQREWGSYNEQFF TGTGCCAGTAGTGCGCAAAGGGAGTGGGGCTCCTACAATGAGCAGTTCTTC
TRBJ2-7 TRBV19 . TRBD1 CASSPTATGFYEQYF TGTGCCAGTAGCCCCACCGCGACAGGGTTCTACGAGCAGTACTTC
TRBJ1-6 TRBV4-3 . . CASSQGIRLPLHF TGCGCCAGCAGCCAAGGTATTCGACTACCCCTCCACTTT
TRBJ1-2 TRBV20-1 . . CSARLAYGYTF TGCAGTGCCCGCCTGGCCTATGGCTACACCTTC
TRBJ2-7 TRBV5-4 . TRBD1 CASSLLTGAHEQYF TGTGCCAGCAGCTTATTGACAGGGGCCCACGAGCAGTACTTC
TRBJ2-3 TRBV15 . . CATSRDPSVTTDTQYF TGTGCCACCAGCAGAGATCCATCGGTAACCACAGATACGCAGTATTTT
TRBJ2-2 TRBV7-6 . TRBD2 CASSPTSGPNTGELFF TGTGCCAGCAGTCCCACTAGCGGACCAAACACCGGGGAGCTGTTTTTT
TRBJ2-1 TRBV27 . TRBD2 CASSFGLAGLPADNEQFF TGTGCCAGCAGTTTCGGACTAGCGGGATTACCGGCTGATAATGAGCAGTTCTTC
TRBJ2-1 TRBV28 . TRBD2 CASVGLAGTGEQFF TGTGCCAGCGTTGGACTAGCGGGTACCGGAGAGCAGTTCTTC